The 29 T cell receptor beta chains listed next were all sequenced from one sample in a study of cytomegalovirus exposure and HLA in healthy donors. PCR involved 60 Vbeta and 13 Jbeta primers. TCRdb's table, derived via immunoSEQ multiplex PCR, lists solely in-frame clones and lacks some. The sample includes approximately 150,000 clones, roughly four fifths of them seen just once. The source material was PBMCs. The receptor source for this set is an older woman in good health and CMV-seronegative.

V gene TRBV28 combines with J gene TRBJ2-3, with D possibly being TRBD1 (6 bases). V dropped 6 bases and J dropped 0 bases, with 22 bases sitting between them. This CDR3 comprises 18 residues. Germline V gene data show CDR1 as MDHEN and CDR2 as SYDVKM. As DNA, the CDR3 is TGTGCCAGCAGGCCTCATCCGGGCCCCAGGGGAAGCACAGATACGCAGTATTTT. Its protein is CASRPHPGPRGSTDTQYF. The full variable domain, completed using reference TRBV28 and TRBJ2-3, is DVKVTQSSRYLVKRTGEKVFLECVQDMDHENMFWYRQDPGLGLRLIYFSYDVKMKEKGDIPEGYSVSREKKERFSLILESASTNQTSMYLCASRPHPGPRGSTDTQYFGPGTRLTVL.

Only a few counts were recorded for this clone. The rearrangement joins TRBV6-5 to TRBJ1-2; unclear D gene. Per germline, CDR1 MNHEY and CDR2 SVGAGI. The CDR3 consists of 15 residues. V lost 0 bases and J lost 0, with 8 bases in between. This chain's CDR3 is CASSYSTAANYGYTF. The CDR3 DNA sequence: TGTGCCAGCAGTTACTCCACAGCCGCTAACTATGGCTACACCTTC.

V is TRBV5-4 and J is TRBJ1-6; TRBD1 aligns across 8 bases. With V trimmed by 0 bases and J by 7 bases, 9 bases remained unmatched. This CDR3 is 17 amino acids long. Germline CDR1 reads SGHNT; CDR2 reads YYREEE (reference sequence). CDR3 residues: CASSLARQGAQNSPLHF. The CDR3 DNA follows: TGTGCCAGCAGCTTGGCCCGGCAGGGGGCTCAAAATTCACCCCTCCACTTT.

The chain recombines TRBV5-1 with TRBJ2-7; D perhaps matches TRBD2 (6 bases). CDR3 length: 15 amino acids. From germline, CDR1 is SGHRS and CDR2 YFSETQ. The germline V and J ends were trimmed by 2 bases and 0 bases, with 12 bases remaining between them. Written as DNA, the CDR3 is TGCGCCAGCAGCTTCGGACCCGGGAGCTCCTACGAGCAGTACTTC. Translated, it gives CASSFGPGSSYEQYF.

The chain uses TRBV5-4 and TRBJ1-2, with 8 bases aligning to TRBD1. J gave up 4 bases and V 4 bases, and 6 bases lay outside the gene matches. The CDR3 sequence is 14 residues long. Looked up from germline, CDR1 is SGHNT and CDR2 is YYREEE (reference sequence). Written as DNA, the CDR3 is TGTGCCAGCAGCCTGGACAGGGCTAGCTATGGCTACACCTTC. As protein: CASSLDRASYGYTF.

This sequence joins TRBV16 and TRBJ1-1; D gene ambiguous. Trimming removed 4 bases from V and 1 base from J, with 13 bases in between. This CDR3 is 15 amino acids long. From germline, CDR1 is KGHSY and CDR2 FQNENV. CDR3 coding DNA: TGTGCCAGCAGCCCTAGACTCAGAACGAACACTGAAGCTTTCTTT. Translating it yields CASSPRLRTNTEAFF.

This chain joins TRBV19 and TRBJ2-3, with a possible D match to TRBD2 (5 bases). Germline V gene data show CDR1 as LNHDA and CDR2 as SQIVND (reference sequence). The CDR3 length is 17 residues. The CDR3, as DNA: TGTTCCCCCCATTGGGCCCCACGAGAGGGCAGGACAGATACGCAGTATTTT. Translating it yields CSPHWAPREGRTDTQYF. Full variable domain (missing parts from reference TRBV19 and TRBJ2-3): DGGITQSPKYLFRKEGQNVTLSCEQNLNHDAMYWYRQDPGQGLRLIYYSQIVNDFQKGDIAEGYSVSREKKESFPLTVTSAQKNPTAFYLCSPHWAPREGRTDTQYFGPGTRLTVL.

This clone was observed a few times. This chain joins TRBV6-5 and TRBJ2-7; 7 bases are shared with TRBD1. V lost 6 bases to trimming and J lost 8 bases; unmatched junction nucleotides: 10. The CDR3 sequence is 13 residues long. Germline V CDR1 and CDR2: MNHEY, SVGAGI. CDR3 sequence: CASSPGQARKQYF. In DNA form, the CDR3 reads TGTGCCAGCAGCCCTGGACAGGCGAGGAAGCAGTACTTC.

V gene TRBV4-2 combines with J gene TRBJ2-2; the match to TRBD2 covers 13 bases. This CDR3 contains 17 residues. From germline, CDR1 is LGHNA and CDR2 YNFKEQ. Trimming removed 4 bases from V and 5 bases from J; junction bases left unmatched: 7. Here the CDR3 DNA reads TGTGCCAGCAGCCTCGGGACTAGCGGGATTTGGACCGGGGAGCTGTTTTTT. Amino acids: CASSLGTSGIWTGELFF.

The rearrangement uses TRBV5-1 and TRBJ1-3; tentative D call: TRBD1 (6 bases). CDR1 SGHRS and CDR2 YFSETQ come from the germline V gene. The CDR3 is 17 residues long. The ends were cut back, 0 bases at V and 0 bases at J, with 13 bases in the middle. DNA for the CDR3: TGCGCCAGCAGCTTGGACCCCGGGACACGCTCTGGAAACACCATATATTTT. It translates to CASSLDPGTRSGNTIYF.

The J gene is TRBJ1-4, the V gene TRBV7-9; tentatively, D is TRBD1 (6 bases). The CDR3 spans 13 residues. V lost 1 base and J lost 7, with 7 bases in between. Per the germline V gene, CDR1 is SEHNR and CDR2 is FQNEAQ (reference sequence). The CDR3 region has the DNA TGTGCCAGCAGCTTAGAACAGGGTGAAAAACTGTTTTTT. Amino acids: CASSLEQGEKLFF.

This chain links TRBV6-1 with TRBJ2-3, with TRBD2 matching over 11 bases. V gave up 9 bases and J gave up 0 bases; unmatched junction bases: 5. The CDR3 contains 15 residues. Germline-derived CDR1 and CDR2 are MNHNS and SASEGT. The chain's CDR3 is CASCLAGGSTDTQYF. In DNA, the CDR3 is TGTGCCAGTTGCCTAGCGGGAGGAAGCACAGATACGCAGTATTTT.

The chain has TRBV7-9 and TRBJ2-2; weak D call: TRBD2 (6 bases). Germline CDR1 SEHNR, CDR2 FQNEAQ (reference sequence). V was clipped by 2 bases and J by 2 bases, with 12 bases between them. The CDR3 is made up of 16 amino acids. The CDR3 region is CASSLMGLFNTGELFF. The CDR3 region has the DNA TGTGCCAGCAGCTTAATGGGACTCTTTAACACCGGGGAGCTGTTTTTT.

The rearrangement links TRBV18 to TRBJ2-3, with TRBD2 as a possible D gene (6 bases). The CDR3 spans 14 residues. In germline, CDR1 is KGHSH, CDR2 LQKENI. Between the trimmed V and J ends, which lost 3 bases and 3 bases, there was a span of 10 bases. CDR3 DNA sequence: TGTGCCAGCTCACCGCGGGGAAATACAGATACGCAGTATTTT. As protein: CASSPRGNTDTQYF.

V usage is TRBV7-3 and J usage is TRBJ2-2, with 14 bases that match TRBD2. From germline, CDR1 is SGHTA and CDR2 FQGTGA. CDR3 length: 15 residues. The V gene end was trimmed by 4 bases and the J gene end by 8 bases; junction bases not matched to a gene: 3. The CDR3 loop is CASSSTSGRAGELFF. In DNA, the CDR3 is TGTGCCAGCAGCTCGACTAGCGGGAGGGCTGGGGAGCTGTTTTTT.

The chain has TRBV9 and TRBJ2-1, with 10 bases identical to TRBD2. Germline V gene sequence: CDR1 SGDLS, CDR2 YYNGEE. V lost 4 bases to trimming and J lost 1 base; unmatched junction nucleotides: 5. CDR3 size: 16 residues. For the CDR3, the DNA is TGTGCCAGCAGCTTCTCTAGCGGGGGTTCCTACAATGAGCAGTTCTTC. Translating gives CASSFSSGGSYNEQFF. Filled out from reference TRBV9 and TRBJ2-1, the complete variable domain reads DSGVTQTPKHLITATGQRVTLRCSPRSGDLSVYWYQQSLDQGLQFLIQYYNGEERAKGNILERFSAQQFPDLHSELNLSSLELGDSALYFCASSFSSGGSYNEQFFGPGTRLTVL.

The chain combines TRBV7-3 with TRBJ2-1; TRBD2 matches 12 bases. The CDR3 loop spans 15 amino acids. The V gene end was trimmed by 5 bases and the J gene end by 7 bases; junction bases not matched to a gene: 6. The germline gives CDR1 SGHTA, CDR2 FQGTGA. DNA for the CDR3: TGTGCCAGCAGCCGAGGACTAGCGGGACTTAATGAGCAGTTCTTC. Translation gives CASSRGLAGLNEQFF.

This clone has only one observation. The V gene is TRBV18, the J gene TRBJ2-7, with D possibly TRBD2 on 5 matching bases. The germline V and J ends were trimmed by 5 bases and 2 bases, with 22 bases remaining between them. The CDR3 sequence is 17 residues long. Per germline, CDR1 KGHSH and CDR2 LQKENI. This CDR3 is CASSDDGADYLPYEQYF. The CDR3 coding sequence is TGTGCCAGCTCAGACGACGGAGCCGACTACCTTCCCTACGAGCAGTACTTC. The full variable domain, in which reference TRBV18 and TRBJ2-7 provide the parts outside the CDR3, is NAGVMQNPRHLVRRRGQEARLRCSPMKGHSHVYWYRQLPEEGLKFMVYLQKENIIDESGMPKERFSAEFPKEGPSILRIQQVVRGDSAAYFCASSDDGADYLPYEQYFGPGTRLTVT.

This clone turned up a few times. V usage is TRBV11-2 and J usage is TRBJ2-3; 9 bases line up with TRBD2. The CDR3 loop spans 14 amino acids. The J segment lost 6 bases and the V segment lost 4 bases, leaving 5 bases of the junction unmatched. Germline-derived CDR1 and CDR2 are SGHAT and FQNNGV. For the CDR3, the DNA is TGTGCCAGCAGCTCGGGACTAGCCTCGGATACGCAGTATTTT. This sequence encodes CASSSGLASDTQYF.

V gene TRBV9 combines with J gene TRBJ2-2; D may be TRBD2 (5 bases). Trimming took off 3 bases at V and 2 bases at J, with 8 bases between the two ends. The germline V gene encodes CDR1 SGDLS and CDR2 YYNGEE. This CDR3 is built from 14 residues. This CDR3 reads CASSARGNTGELFF. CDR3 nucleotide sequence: TGTGCCAGCAGCGCCCGGGGAAACACCGGGGAGCTGTTTTTT.

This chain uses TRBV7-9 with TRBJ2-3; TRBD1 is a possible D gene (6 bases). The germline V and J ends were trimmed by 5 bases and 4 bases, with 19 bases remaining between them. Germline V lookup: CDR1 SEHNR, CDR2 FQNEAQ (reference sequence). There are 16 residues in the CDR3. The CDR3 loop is CASSHLRGTPSDTQYF. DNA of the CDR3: TGTGCCAGCAGCCACCTTAGGGGGACCCCTTCAGATACGCAGTATTTT.

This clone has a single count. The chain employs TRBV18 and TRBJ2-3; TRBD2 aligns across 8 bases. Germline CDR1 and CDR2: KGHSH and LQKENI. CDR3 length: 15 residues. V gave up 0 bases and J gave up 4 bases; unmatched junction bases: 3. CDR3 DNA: TGTGCCAGCTCACCACCTCTCGGGGGGGCAGATACGCAGTATTTT. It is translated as CASSPPLGGADTQYF.

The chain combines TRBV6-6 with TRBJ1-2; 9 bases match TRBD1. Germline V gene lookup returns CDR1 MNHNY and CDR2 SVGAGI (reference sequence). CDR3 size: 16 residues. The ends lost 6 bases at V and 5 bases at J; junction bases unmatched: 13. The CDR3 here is CASSPTSQTGGYGYTF. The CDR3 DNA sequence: TGTGCCAGCAGCCCCACGTCCCAGACAGGGGGGTATGGCTACACCTTC.

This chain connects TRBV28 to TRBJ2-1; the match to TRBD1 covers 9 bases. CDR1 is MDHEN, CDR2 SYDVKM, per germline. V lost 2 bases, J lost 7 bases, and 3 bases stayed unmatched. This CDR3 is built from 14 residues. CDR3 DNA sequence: TGTGCCAGCAGTTTAAGGGACAGGGATAATGAGCAGTTCTTC. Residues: CASSLRDRDNEQFF.

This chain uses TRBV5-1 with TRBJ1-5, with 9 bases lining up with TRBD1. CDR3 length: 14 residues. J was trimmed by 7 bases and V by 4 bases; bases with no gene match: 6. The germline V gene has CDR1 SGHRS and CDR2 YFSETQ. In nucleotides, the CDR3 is TGCGCCAGCAGCCCGGGACAGGGAGGCCAGCCCCAGCATTTT. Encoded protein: CASSPGQGGQPQHF. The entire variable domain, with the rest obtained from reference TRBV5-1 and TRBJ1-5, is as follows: KAGVTQTPRYLIKTRGQQVTLSCSPISGHRSVSWYQQTPGQGLQFLFEYFSETQRNKGNFPGRFSGRQFSNSRSEMNVSTLELGDSALYLCASSPGQGGQPQHFGDGTRLSIL.

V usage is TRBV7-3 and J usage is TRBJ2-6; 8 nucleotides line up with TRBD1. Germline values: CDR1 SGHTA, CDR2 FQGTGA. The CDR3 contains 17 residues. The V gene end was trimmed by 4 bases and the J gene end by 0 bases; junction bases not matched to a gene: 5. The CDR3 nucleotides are TGTGCCAGCAGCTCCAAAGGGACAGGCTCTGGGGCCAACGTCCTGACTTTC. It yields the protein CASSSKGTGSGANVLTF.

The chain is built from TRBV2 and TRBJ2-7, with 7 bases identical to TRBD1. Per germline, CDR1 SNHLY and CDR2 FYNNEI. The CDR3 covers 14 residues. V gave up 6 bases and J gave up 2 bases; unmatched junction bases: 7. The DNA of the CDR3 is TGTGCCAGCAGAAGGGACAGCGCTACCTACGAGCAGTACTTC. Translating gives CASRRDSATYEQYF. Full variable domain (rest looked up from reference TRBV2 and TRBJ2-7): EPEVTQTPSHQVTQMGQEVILRCVPISNHLYFYWYRQILGQKVEFLVSFYNNEISEKSEIFDDQFSVERPDGSNFTLKIRSTKLEDSAMYFCASRRDSATYEQYFGPGTRLTVT.

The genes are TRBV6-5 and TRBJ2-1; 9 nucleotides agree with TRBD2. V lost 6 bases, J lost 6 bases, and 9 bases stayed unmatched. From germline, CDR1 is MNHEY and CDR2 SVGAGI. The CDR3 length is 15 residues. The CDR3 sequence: CASRTGGSGGNEQFF. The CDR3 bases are TGTGCCAGCAGGACGGGGGGTAGCGGGGGCAATGAGCAGTTCTTC.

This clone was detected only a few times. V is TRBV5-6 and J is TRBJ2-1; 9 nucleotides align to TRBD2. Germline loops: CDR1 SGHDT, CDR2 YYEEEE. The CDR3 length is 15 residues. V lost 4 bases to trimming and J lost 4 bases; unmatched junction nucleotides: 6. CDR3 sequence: CASSPTSGGYNEQFF. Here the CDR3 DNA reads TGTGCCAGCAGCCCGACGAGCGGGGGGTACAATGAGCAGTTCTTC.